This T cell receptor (beta chain) was sequenced for a study of OX40 agonist ivuxolimab in advanced cancers. Study-wide context: Patients assigned to dose escalation were diagnosed with hepatocellular carcinoma, melanoma, renal cell or head and neck cancer. Of mixed ages from about 23 to 79 and averaging around 60 years, the group was around 78% male.

General observations from the study: Dosing at 0.1 to 3.0 mg/kg was accompanied by clonal expansion of CD4+ and CD8+ blood T cells by week 6. Certain nonresponding patients likewise had low normalized T-cell clonal expansion.

The data were produced by immunoSEQ multiplex PCR, yet TCRdb's version contains in-frame clones alone and is incomplete. The table has tens of thousands of clones, about 90% seen once. The V gene's germline CDR1 is ENHRY and CDR2 SYGVKD. The CDR3 is 13 residues long. Deletions cut 2 bases from V and 4 bases from J, with 7 bases between. About this clone itself: No antigen is known for it.

This receptor was identified in an adult with an advanced solid tumor such as melanoma, head and neck, liver or kidney cancer. Sample: CD4+ or CD8+ T cells sorted from blood, taken in a trial of the OX40 agonist ivuxolimab. The chain is built from TRBV10-3 and TRBJ2-3; no clear D gene. As DNA, the CDR3 is TGTGCCATCAGTGAGCGGGTCCCAGATACGCAGTATTTT. This codes for CAISERVPDTQYF.